This T cell receptor beta chain emerged from a study of T cell responses to AZD1222 COVID-19 vaccine. Overall study: Combined were second doses at about 4 or about 12 weeks. Study-level findings and limits: Vaccination with two AZD1222 doses was followed by a rise in Spike-specific TCR breadth and depth.

The repertoire was sequenced with immunoSEQ multiplex PCR; TCRdb's copy has only in-frame clones and lacks some. The data show roughly 120,000 clones, roughly 91% seen once. As to this clone: The antigen is not known.

Germline CDR1 reads LGHDT; CDR2 reads YNNKEL (reference sequence). Deletions cut 4 bases from V and 6 bases from J, with 12 bases between. The CDR3 runs to 14 residues. This sequence joins TRBV3-1 (or the pseudogene TRBV3-2) and TRBJ1-4, with a weak D call TRBD1 (5 bases). The source material was peripheral blood, sampled on day 0 of AZD1222 vaccination. This TCR came from an adult in good health. As DNA, the CDR3 is TGTGCCAGCAGCCGGGACCCCCGGGATGAAAAACTGTTTTTT. Translating gives CASSRDPRDEKLFF.